This T cell receptor (beta chain) was obtained from a study of PD-1 blockade in classical Hodgkin lymphoma. The V and J ends lost 10 bases and 10 bases respectively, with 20 bases between them. The CDR3 extends over 14 amino acids. Germline values: CDR1 SNHLY, CDR2 FYNNEI. Described time point: cycle 4 day 1 (C4D1), after 6 weeks of nivolumab. In every patient, relapse followed autologous stem cell transplantation, while exposure to brentuximab vedotin differed. Generated by immunoSEQ multiplex PCR, the TCRdb table keeps only in-frame clones and is missing some. The table records over 60,000 clones, under 95% of them present only once.

The sequence was obtained from a human donor with classical Hodgkin lymphoma. Sequencing used peripheral blood mononuclear cells (PBMCs), obtained before the fourth cycle of nivolumab. The chain employs TRBV2 and TRBJ1-6; D perhaps matches TRBD1 (5 bases). The CDR3 DNA follows: TGTGCCAAGACTTTAGGACAAGCCGGATCACCCCTCCACTTT. This gives the protein CAKTLGQAGSPLHF. The full variable domain, with the rest looked up from reference TRBV2 and TRBJ1-6, is EPEVTQTPSHQVTQMGQEVILRCVPISNHLYFYWYRQILGQKVEFLVSFYNNEISEKSEIFDDQFSVERPDGSNFTLKIRSTKLEDSAMYFCAKTLGQAGSPLHFGNGTRLTVT.